The sequence of this T cell receptor (beta chain) was determined in a study of blood T cell repertoires in COVID-19. The germline V and J ends were trimmed by 4 bases and 0 bases, with 8 bases remaining between them. Germline-derived CDR1 and CDR2 are SGDLS and YYNGEE. This CDR3 is 13 amino acids long. The protocol was immunoSEQ multiplex PCR, while the TCRdb copy is restricted to in-frame clones and leaves out a portion. Of fewer than 95,000 clones in the sample, approximately 80% were seen once. The receptor's source is a human donor in a cohort sampled during active COVID-19. The chain carries TRBV9 and TRBJ2-7, with TRBD2 as a possible D gene (5 bases). Sequenced sample: peripheral blood. CDR3 residues: CASSTGNSYEQYF. The CDR3 coding sequence is TGTGCCAGCAGCACCGGGAACTCCTACGAGCAGTACTTC.